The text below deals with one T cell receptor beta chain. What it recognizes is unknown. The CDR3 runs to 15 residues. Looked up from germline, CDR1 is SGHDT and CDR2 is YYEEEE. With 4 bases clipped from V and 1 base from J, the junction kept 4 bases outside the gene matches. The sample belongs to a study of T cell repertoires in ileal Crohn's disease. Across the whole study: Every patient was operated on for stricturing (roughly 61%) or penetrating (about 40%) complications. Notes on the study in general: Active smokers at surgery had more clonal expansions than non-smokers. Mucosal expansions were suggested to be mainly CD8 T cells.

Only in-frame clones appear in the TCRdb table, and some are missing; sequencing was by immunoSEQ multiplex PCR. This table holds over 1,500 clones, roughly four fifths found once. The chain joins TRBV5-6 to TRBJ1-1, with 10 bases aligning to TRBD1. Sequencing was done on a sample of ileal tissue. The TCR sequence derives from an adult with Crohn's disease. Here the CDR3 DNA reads TGTGCCAGCAGCCGGACAGGGGGGTCGAACACTGAAGCTTTCTTT. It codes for CASSRTGGSNTEAFF.